Listed below are T cell receptor beta chains from one sample, sequenced in a study of blood T cell repertoires in COVID-19. TCRdb's copy holds only in-frame clones and misses some; the assay was immunoSEQ multiplex PCR. In the table there are over 120,000 clones, roughly three quarters of which are singletons. Specimen: peripheral blood. The source is an older woman with acute or convalescent COVID-19. CDR3s include the opening cysteine and the closing phenylalanine or tryptophan. The order of the fields is clone size, D gene, J gene, V gene, CDR3 protein, CDR3 DNA. D genes are given only for firm matches. Clone size is given for some rows only: seen once, a few or many times, or a class if the clone is expanded.

size: NA
D: TRBD2
J: TRBJ2-1
V: TRBV19
CDR3: CASSLRTSGNSVNEQFF
DNA: TGTGCCAGTAGTCTCCGGACTAGCGGGAATTCAGTCAATGAGCAGTTCTTC

size: NA
D: TRBD1
J: TRBJ2-1
V: TRBV6-2/TRBV6-3
CDR3: CASSPPGTGLYNEQFF
DNA: TGTGCCAGCAGTCCCCCCGGGACAGGGCTATACAATGAGCAGTTCTTC

size: NA
D: NA
J: TRBJ2-5
V: TRBV14
CDR3: CASSSNQETQYF
DNA: TGTGCCAGCAGCTCAAATCAAGAGACCCAGTACTTC

size: NA
D: TRBD1
J: TRBJ1-1
V: TRBV11-2
CDR3: CASSLDLNRGSDTEAFF
DNA: TGTGCCAGCAGCTTAGATCTCAACAGGGGGTCTGACACTGAAGCTTTCTTT

size: NA
D: TRBD1
J: TRBJ1-5
V: TRBV6-5
CDR3: CASSRQGSQPQHF
DNA: TGTGCCAGCAGTCGACAGGGGAGCCAGCCCCAGCATTTT

size: NA
D: NA
J: TRBJ2-5
V: TRBV10-1
CDR3: CASSYEETQYF
DNA: TGCGCCAGCAGTTACGAGGAGACCCAGTACTTC

size: NA
D: NA
J: TRBJ2-3
V: TRBV5-1
CDR3: CASSLTTGGISGTHTDTQYF
DNA: TGCGCCAGCAGCTTGACTACAGGGGGCATTAGCGGGACTCACACAGATACGCAGTATTTT

size: NA
D: TRBD2
J: TRBJ2-1
V: TRBV6-6
CDR3: CASRNSGTRADNEQFF
DNA: TGTGCCAGCAGAAATAGCGGGACCCGGGCCGACAATGAGCAGTTCTTC

size: NA
D: NA
J: TRBJ1-4
V: TRBV2
CDR3: CASVSFGRMEAEKLFF
DNA: TGTGCCAGCGTCTCCTTCGGACGAATGGAGGCTGAAAAACTGTTTTTT

size: NA
D: TRBD2
J: TRBJ2-1
V: TRBV11-2
CDR3: CASSLDGDGTSGRMDEQFF
DNA: TGTGCCAGCAGCTTAGATGGAGATGGGACTAGCGGGAGGATGGATGAGCAGTTCTTC

size: NA
D: NA
J: TRBJ2-3
V: TRBV7-2
CDR3: CASSLRGPEDTQYF
DNA: TGTGCCAGCAGCTTACGAGGGCCGGAGGATACGCAGTATTTT

size: once
D: NA
J: TRBJ2-2
V: TRBV6-4
CDR3: CASSAQGTGELFF
DNA: TGTGCCAGCAGTGCCCAGGGGACCGGGGAGCTGTTTTTT

size: NA
D: NA
J: TRBJ1-3
V: TRBV6-5
CDR3: CASSRDSDSGNTIYF
DNA: TGTGCCAGCAGTCGCGACAGCGACTCTGGAAACACCATATATTTT

size: NA
D: NA
J: TRBJ2-6
V: TRBV30
CDR3: CAWAPSPGANVLTF
DNA: TGTGCCTGGGCCCCGTCCCCCGGGGCCAACGTCCTGACTTTC

size: NA
D: TRBD2
J: TRBJ2-3
V: TRBV27
CDR3: CASSFYLGTSGASTDTQYF
DNA: TGTGCCAGCAGTTTTTATTTGGGGACTAGCGGGGCTAGCACAGATACGCAGTATTTT

size: NA
D: TRBD2
J: TRBJ2-7
V: TRBV2
CDR3: CASIQAQGGTYEQYF
DNA: TGTGCCAGCATACAGGCCCAGGGAGGGACCTACGAGCAGTACTTC

size: NA
D: NA
J: TRBJ2-3
V: TRBV5-4
CDR3: CASSLAGGVTDTQYF
DNA: TGTGCCAGCAGCTTGGCCGGAGGCGTCACAGATACGCAGTATTTT

size: NA
D: TRBD1
J: TRBJ2-5
V: TRBV28
CDR3: CASSLDPGQGSQETQYF
DNA: TGTGCCAGCAGTTTGGACCCGGGACAGGGGAGTCAGGAGACCCAGTACTTC

size: NA
D: NA
J: TRBJ1-1
V: TRBV5-1
CDR3: CASSLVTSAIAFF
DNA: TGCGCCAGCAGCTTGGTAACAAGTGCAATCGCTTTCTTT